This T cell receptor (beta chain) appears in the sequencing data of a study of T-cell reconstitution after alpha-beta-depleted transplantation in children. Findings of the study overall: The study reportedly traced alpha-beta T cells about two months after transplant to several hundred expanded graft clones.

The germline gives CDR1 MNHNY, CDR2 SVGAGI (reference sequence). The CDR3 spans 11 residues. V lost 8 bases, J lost 3 bases, and 5 bases lay in between. This clonotype was observed a few times. Its cognate antigen is unknown. Unique molecular identifiers featured in how the TCRbeta library was prepared. TCRdb re-called the PCR reads through MiXCR, storing one row per CDR3 protein. The repertoire holds about 580,000 distinct CDR3 sequences, with around 27% as singletons. This specimen was PBMCs, taken before TCRalphabeta/CD19-depleted stem cell transplant. The rearrangement joins TRBV6-6 to TRBJ2-1; no clear D gene. The TCR sequence derives from a boy under two years old with Wiskott-Aldrich syndrome, due to receive a stem cell transplant. The DNA for the CDR3 is TGTGCCAGCGAAAACTACAATGAGCAGTTCTTC. This translates into CASENYNEQFF.